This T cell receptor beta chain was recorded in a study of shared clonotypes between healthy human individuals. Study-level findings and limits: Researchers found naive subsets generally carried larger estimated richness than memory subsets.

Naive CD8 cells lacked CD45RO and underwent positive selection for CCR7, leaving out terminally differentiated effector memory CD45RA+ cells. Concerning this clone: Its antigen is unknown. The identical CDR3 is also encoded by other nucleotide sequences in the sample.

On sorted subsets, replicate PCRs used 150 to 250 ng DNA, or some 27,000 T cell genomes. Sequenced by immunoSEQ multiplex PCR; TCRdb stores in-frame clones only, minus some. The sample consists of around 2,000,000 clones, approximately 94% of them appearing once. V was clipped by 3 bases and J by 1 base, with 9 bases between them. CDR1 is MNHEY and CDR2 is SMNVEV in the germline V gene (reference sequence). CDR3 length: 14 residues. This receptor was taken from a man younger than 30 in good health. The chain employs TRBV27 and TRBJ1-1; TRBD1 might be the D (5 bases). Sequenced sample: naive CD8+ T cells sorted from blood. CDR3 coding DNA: TGTGCCAGCAGTTTTACCGGGGGGAACACTGAAGCTTTCTTT. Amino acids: CASSFTGGNTEAFF.